Reported below is one T cell receptor beta chain. Roughly 0.45 to 1 ug RNA was reverse transcribed with random hexamers. immunoSEQ multiplex PCR amplified TCR beta CDR3 across 54 Vbeta, 13 Jbeta. MiXCR, run by TCRdb on the immunoSEQ multiplex PCR reads, gives a single entry per CDR3 protein. This repertoire shows approximately 200,000 distinct CDR3 sequences, 90% to 95% found once; its top ten account for 0.085% to 0.095%. This entry is derived from a study of CD8 T cells in Susac syndrome. Trimming removed 2 bases from V and 0 bases from J, with 12 bases in between. The CDR3 sequence is 15 residues long. Germline V gives CDR1 SQVTM, CDR2 ANQGSEA.

The sequenced sample consisted of CD4+ T cells from PBMCs. The gene calls are TRBV29-1 and TRBJ2-3; D gene unclear. The sequence was obtained from a human donor with multiple sclerosis. The CDR3 loop is CSVERFPASTDTQYF. DNA for the CDR3: TGCAGCGTTGAACGGTTCCCCGCTAGCACAGATACGCAGTATTTT.